Given below is one T cell receptor beta chain in context. The antigen remains unidentified. The PCR employed 60 Vbeta primers together with 13 Jbeta primers. The protocol was immunoSEQ multiplex PCR, while the TCRdb copy is restricted to in-frame clones and leaves out a portion. Of approximately 210,000 clones in the sample, around 83% were seen once. Germline V lookup: CDR1 SGDLS, CDR2 YYNGEE. Deletions cut 4 bases from V and 0 bases from J, with 8 bases between. The CDR3 covers 14 residues. The source of the sample is a study of cytomegalovirus exposure and HLA in healthy donors. General study points: The authors excluded some V segments, including TRBV6-2 and TRBV6-3, as indistinguishable. Immune exposure information available was restricted to CMV serostatus.

This clonotype was obtained from a middle-aged woman in good health and CMV-seronegative. J is TRBJ1-3 and V is TRBV9; D remains ambiguous. Sequenced material: PBMCs. CDR3 amino acids: CASSPGVSGNTIYF. The DNA for the CDR3 is TGTGCCAGCAGCCCCGGGGTCTCTGGAAACACCATATATTTT.